There are a few counts of the clone carrying this TCR beta chain. Via MiXCR, TCRdb re-called the RT-PCR reads, giving one row per CDR3 protein. The sample shows approximately 530,000 distinct CDR3 sequences, approximately 7.7% of them seen only once. In germline, CDR1 is MNHEY, CDR2 SVGAGI. CDR3 size: 16 residues. Trimming pared 0 bases from V and 0 bases from J, leaving 9 bases between. The data were taken from a study of response to subunit inactivated influenza vaccine. The clonotype comes from a man between 50 and 70 years old who received an inactivated influenza vaccine. V is TRBV6-5 and J is TRBJ2-1; TRBD2 is a possible D gene (5 bases). Here the sequenced sample was PBMCs from blood, taken less than 30 months after vaccination. This chain's CDR3 is CASSYSRGLSYNEQFF. The CDR3 DNA reads as TGTGCCAGCAGTTACTCCCGGGGTCTCTCCTACAATGAGCAGTTCTTC.